This TCR beta chain was profiled in a study of T cells in Graves' hyperthyroidism and ophthalmopathy. The investigators amplified TCR beta CDR3 regions from RNA transcripts. Researchers ran a first-round RT-PCR on the TCR CDR3 using the HTBI primer set. From the multiplex PCR reads, TCRdb called clonotypes with MiXCR, one entry per CDR3 protein. The table lists about 520,000 distinct CDR3 sequences, around 24% of them singletons. This clonotype was counted at least ten times. The TCR originated in a woman aged 30 to 39 with Graves' ophthalmopathy. Sequencing was performed on blood.

The CDR3 loop is CSAPGTGMVGELFF. In nucleotides, the CDR3 is TGCAGTGCTCCCGGGACAGGGATGGTCGGGGAGCTGTTTTTT. This chain joins TRBV20-1 and TRBJ2-2; 9 bases match TRBD1. V trimming: 5 bases; J trimming: 7 bases; junction bases outside the gene matches: 8. Germline loops: CDR1 DFQATT, CDR2 SNEGSKA (reference sequence). This CDR3 has 14 amino acids.